This entry lists 8 T cell receptor beta chains sequenced from one sample in a study of cytotoxic CD8 clonotypes in ibrutinib-treated CLL. Clones were sequenced by immunoSEQ multiplex PCR, and TCRdb holds only the in-frame ones, with some missing. Among about 14,000 clones listed, about 65% were seen once. The sequenced sample was PBMCs, obtained before ibrutinib treatment. All receptors derive from a human donor with chronic lymphocytic leukemia.

J is TRBJ1-2 and V is TRBV7-9; D gene uncertain. V was clipped by 8 bases and J by 5 bases, with 12 bases between them. This CDR3 region has 12 residues. Germline CDR1 SEHNR, CDR2 FQNEAQ (reference sequence). The CDR3 nucleotides read TGTGCCAGCGACGGGGAGGTTTATGGCTACACCTTC. Encoded protein: CASDGEVYGYTF.

This sequence joins TRBV18 and TRBJ1-4, with D maybe TRBD1 (5 bases). Germline CDR1 is KGHSH and CDR2 is LQKENI. V was clipped by 2 bases and J by 5 bases, with 15 bases between them. The CDR3 runs 16 residues. As DNA, the CDR3 is TGTGCCAGCTCACCAGGGTACGACAGCCTAAATGAAAAACTGTTTTTT. The encoded protein is CASSPGYDSLNEKLFF.

The CDR3 nucleotides read TGTGCCAGCGGGTTCCCGACCCAGTACTTC. Translated, it gives CASGFPTQYF. The chain joins TRBV27 to TRBJ2-5; no firm D call. The CDR3 spans 10 residues. Per germline, CDR1 MNHEY and CDR2 SMNVEV (reference sequence). V was pared by 8 bases and J by 7 bases, with 8 bases between.

This clone was found once. The V gene is TRBV4-2, the J gene TRBJ2-2, with TRBD2 as a possible D gene (5 bases). The CDR3 is 14 residues long. Trimming took 0 bases from V and 9 from J, leaving 11 bases between them. Per germline, CDR1 LGHNA and CDR2 YNFKEQ. The CDR3 DNA reads TGTGCCAGCAGCCAAGAGAAGCGGAGAAGGGAGCTGTTTTTT. It is translated as CASSQEKRRRELFF.

The chain carries TRBV10-2 and TRBJ2-1, with 9 bases lining up with TRBD1. Germline-derived CDR1 and CDR2 are WSHSY and SAAADI. V lost 7 bases and J lost 7; bases outside the gene matches: 11. The CDR3 sequence is 15 residues long. CDR3 residues: CASNPGQGLSNEQFF. The CDR3, as DNA: TGCGCCAGCAATCCGGGACAGGGACTATCTAATGAGCAGTTCTTC.

This clone was seen more than once but under ten times. The rearrangement links TRBV2 to TRBJ2-3; D could derive from TRBD1 or TRBD2 (5 bases each). The germline V and J ends were trimmed by 6 bases and 6 bases, with 10 bases remaining between them. Germline assignment: CDR1 SNHLY and CDR2 FYNNEI. The CDR3 runs 12 residues. The chain's CDR3 is CASRGTADTQYF. The CDR3 DNA reads as TGTGCCAGCAGGGGGACCGCGGATACGCAGTATTTT.

The gene calls are TRBV9 and TRBJ1-1; no firm D call. V shed 0 bases and J shed 7 bases, with 4 bases lying between them. The CDR3 sequence is 11 residues long. Per the germline V gene, CDR1 is SGDLS and CDR2 is YYNGEE. The DNA for the CDR3 is TGTGCCAGCAGCGTAGAGGGTGAAGCTTTCTTT. Translation: CASSVEGEAFF.

The chain combines TRBV18 with TRBJ1-1, with a possible D match to TRBD1 (5 bases). Germline assignment: CDR1 KGHSH and CDR2 LQKENI. With 1 base removed from V and 4 bases from J, the gap between germline ends came to 10 bases. The CDR3 contains 14 residues. In DNA form, the CDR3 reads TGTGCCAGCTCACCACAGTCGGGGGGCACTGAAGCTTTCTTT. It specifies CASSPQSGGTEAFF.